This T cell receptor (beta chain) was observed in a study of OX40 agonist ivuxolimab in advanced cancers. Using immunoSEQ multiplex PCR, the repertoire was profiled, and TCRdb retains in-frame clones only, with some absent. The sample lists 60,000 to 90,000 clones, around 82% occurring once. V was trimmed by 1 base and J by 4 bases, leaving 7 bases between them. Germline CDR1 SGHTA, CDR2 FQGNSA. The CDR3 has 13 amino acids. The rearrangement uses TRBV7-2 and TRBJ1-1; D gene uncertain. This receptor was obtained from an adult with an advanced solid tumor such as melanoma, head and neck, liver or kidney cancer. The specimen was CD4+ or CD8+ T cells sorted from blood, collected in a trial of the OX40 agonist ivuxolimab. The CDR3 DNA is TGTGCCAGCAGCTTAGAGGGCGCCACTGAAGCTTTCTTT. Translation gives CASSLEGATEAFF.